Each of the 27 T cell receptor beta chains below was sequenced from the same sample in a study of blood T cell repertoires in COVID-19. The assay was immunoSEQ multiplex PCR, and TCRdb's table has in-frame clones only and misses some. The sample includes about 180,000 clones, around 85% of them seen just once. Material for sequencing was PBMCs or T cells enriched from blood (not recorded which). The receptors originated from a man aged 40-49 years who had recovered from COVID-19.

The chain links TRBV9 to TRBJ2-3; D call uncertain. CDR1 SGDLS and CDR2 YYNGEE come from the germline V gene. The CDR3 totals 13 residues. V lost 3 bases, J lost 0 bases, and 5 bases lay in between. The CDR3 region has the DNA TGTGCCAGCAGCGCAACTAGCACAGATACGCAGTATTTT. Encoded protein: CASSATSTDTQYF.

This chain joins TRBV5-6 and TRBJ2-7, with TRBD1 as a possible D gene (5 bases). CDR1 is SGHDT, CDR2 YYEEEE, per germline. The length of the CDR3 is 14 residues. V lost 4 bases to trimming and J lost 3 bases, with 14 bases between them. Here the CDR3 DNA reads TGTGCCAGCAGCCCCAACGCAGGGAACTACGAGCAGTACTTC. It codes for CASSPNAGNYEQYF. The whole variable domain, remainder taken from reference TRBV5-6 and TRBJ2-7, is DAGVTQSPTHLIKTRGQQVTLRCSPKSGHDTVSWYQQALGQGPQFIFQYYEEEERQRGNFPDRFSGHQFPNYSSELNVNALLLGDSALYLCASSPNAGNYEQYFGPGTRLTVT.

V usage is TRBV9 and J usage is TRBJ1-2; D might be TRBD1 (6 bases). Germline V gene data show CDR1 as SGDLS and CDR2 as YYNGEE. This CDR3 spans 13 amino acids. Trimming stripped 0 bases from V and 8 bases from J, with 11 bases between. For the CDR3, the DNA is TGTGCCAGCAGCGTAGGGGGGCCTCACGGCTACACCTTC. Its translation: CASSVGGPHGYTF.

The chain employs TRBV5-5 and TRBJ1-5; D ambiguous. Germline CDR1 and CDR2: SGHKS and YYEKEE (reference sequence). This CDR3 has 14 amino acids. Trimming took 0 bases from V and 2 from J, leaving 6 bases between them. This CDR3 is CASSLVGGNQPQHF. The DNA for the CDR3 is TGTGCCAGCAGCTTGGTAGGAGGCAATCAGCCCCAGCATTTT.

This clone is a singleton in its sample. V gene TRBV2 combines with J gene TRBJ1-2, with 7 bases fitting TRBD1. Germline V gene lookup returns CDR1 SNHLY and CDR2 FYNNEI. This CDR3 spans 14 amino acids. V gave up 5 bases and J gave up 8 bases; unmatched junction bases: 11. The CDR3: CASSPLGDRGGYTF. The CDR3 DNA is TGTGCCAGCAGTCCACTGGGGGACAGAGGCGGCTACACCTTC.

V is TRBV24-1 and J is TRBJ2-1; D is possibly TRBD1 (6 bases). The germline gives CDR1 KGHDR, CDR2 SFDVKD. CDR3 length: 15 residues. Deletions cut 4 bases from V and 6 bases from J, with 15 bases between. The CDR3 bases are TGTGCCACCAGTGACCCAAGACAGGTATTCAATGAGCAGTTCTTC. It codes for CATSDPRQVFNEQFF.

This clone occurred a few times. The V call is TRBV9, the J call TRBJ1-2; D is unclear. CDR1 is SGDLS, CDR2 YYNGEE, per germline. V lost 0 bases and J lost 11, with 17 bases in between. The CDR3 runs to 14 residues. The CDR3 reads CASSVGGGSGSYTF. In DNA, the CDR3 is TGTGCCAGCAGCGTAGGGGGTGGTTCGGGGAGTTACACCTTC.

V is TRBV6-5 and J is TRBJ2-3; D unresolved. This CDR3 region has 14 residues. V was pared by 9 bases and J by 0 bases, with 13 bases between. Germline CDR1 and CDR2: MNHEY and SVGAGI. CDR3 nucleotides: TGTGCCAGTGCCCTCGGGTCTAGCACAGATACGCAGTATTTT. It specifies CASALGSSTDTQYF.

This rearrangement joins TRBV28 to TRBJ2-1; 10 nucleotides line up with TRBD1. The CDR3 covers 15 residues. V shed 3 bases, J shed 6 bases, and the junction held 5 bases outside the gene matches. The germline CDR1 and CDR2 sequences are MDHEN and SYDVKM. CDR3 sequence reads: CASSFDRGQVNEQFF. In DNA form, the CDR3 reads TGTGCCAGCAGTTTCGACAGGGGGCAGGTCAATGAGCAGTTCTTC.

The chain recombines TRBV5-8 with TRBJ1-1, with 11 bases matching TRBD1. Trimming at V came to 1 base and at J to 3 bases, leaving 5 bases not matched to a gene. The CDR3 totals 16 residues. From germline, CDR1 is SGHTS and CDR2 YDEGEE. CDR3 in DNA: TGTGCCAGCAGCTTGCGGGTGGGACAGGGGGACACTGAAGCTTTCTTT. Translated, it gives CASSLRVGQGDTEAFF.

This clone was seen once. This rearrangement joins TRBV28 to TRBJ1-2, with TRBD1 matching over 7 bases. V was pared by 3 bases and J by 4 bases, with 5 bases of the junction left unmatched. The length of the CDR3 is 14 residues. Germline V gives CDR1 MDHEN, CDR2 SYDVKM. This CDR3 reads CASSFGRGTYGYTF. The CDR3 DNA sequence: TGTGCCAGCAGTTTCGGCAGGGGGACCTATGGCTACACCTTC.

The chain carries TRBV7-6 and TRBJ2-5; possible D gene TRBD1, 6 bases. V lost 2 bases, J lost 5 bases, and 18 bases lay in between. CDR1 SGHVS and CDR2 FNYEAQ come from the germline V gene. This CDR3 has 16 residues. The CDR3: CASSLNRDLGSETQYF. CDR3 coding DNA: TGTGCCAGCAGCTTAAACAGGGATTTAGGTTCGGAGACCCAGTACTTC.

This chain connects TRBV6-2 or TRBV6-3 to TRBJ2-7; a weak D match, TRBD1 (6 bases). The CDR3 covers 14 residues. Germline loops: CDR1 MNHEY, CDR2 SVGEGT. V lost 2 bases and J 3 bases, leaving 11 bases between the germline ends. This chain's CDR3 is CASSYVDRFYEQYF. DNA for the CDR3: TGTGCCAGCAGTTACGTGGACAGATTCTACGAGCAGTACTTC.

This clone was picked up many times. The CDR3 nucleotides read TGTGCCAGTAGCCGGGAAGCGAGGCGCTACACCTTC. This encodes CASSREARRYTF. V and J are TRBV19 and TRBJ1-2, with no clear D. The germline V and J ends were trimmed by 6 bases and 9 bases, with 14 bases remaining between them. The CDR3 runs to 12 residues. CDR1 LNHDA and CDR2 SQIVND come from the germline V gene (reference sequence).

The chain carries TRBV7-9 and TRBJ2-5; 8 bases map to TRBD2. The CDR3 runs to 15 residues. The junction had 6 bases not matched to a gene; V was cut back by 5 bases and J by 1 base. Germline V gene lookup returns CDR1 SEHNR and CDR2 FQNEAQ (reference sequence). CDR3 sequence reads: CASSDLSGTQETQYF. The CDR3 coding sequence is TGTGCCAGCAGCGACCTTAGCGGGACCCAAGAGACCCAGTACTTC.

The chain links TRBV27 to TRBJ2-6; 7 bases align to TRBD1. This CDR3 has 15 amino acids. V lost 8 bases, J lost 0 bases, and 4 bases stayed unmatched. Germline CDR1 reads MNHEY; CDR2 reads SMNVEV (reference sequence). CDR3 nucleotides: TGTGCCAGCGGGACAGAGGTCTCTGGGGCCAACGTCCTGACTTTC. Protein: CASGTEVSGANVLTF.

V is TRBV24-1 and J is TRBJ2-3; TRBD2 aligns across 7 bases. The CDR3 runs 13 residues. J gave up 9 bases and V 4 bases, and 6 bases lay outside the gene matches. Germline lookup yields CDR1 KGHDR and CDR2 SFDVKD. The CDR3 reads CATSERGRSTQYF. As DNA, the CDR3 is TGTGCCACCAGTGAGCGGGGGAGGAGCACGCAGTATTTT.

This clone was observed a handful of times. This rearrangement joins TRBV7-9 to TRBJ2-1; 10 positions agree with TRBD1. Looked up from germline, CDR1 is SEHNR and CDR2 is FQNEAQ (reference sequence). Trimming removed 5 bases from V and 6 bases from J; junction bases left unmatched: 7. CDR3 length equals 15 residues. The CDR3 region is CASSIGTGAINEQFF. For the CDR3, the DNA is TGTGCCAGCAGCATCGGGACAGGGGCCATCAATGAGCAGTTCTTC.

The J gene is TRBJ1-2, the V gene TRBV2, with 7 bases aligning to TRBD1. The CDR3 extends over 13 amino acids. V lost 8 bases and J lost 1; bases outside the gene matches: 4. Germline V gene sequence: CDR1 SNHLY, CDR2 FYNNEI. The CDR3 DNA follows: TGTGCCAGCCCGGACAGGATTAACTATGGCTACACCTTC. Translating it yields CASPDRINYGYTF.

This chain joins TRBV7-8 and TRBJ2-5; 7 bases are a match to TRBD2. The CDR3 totals 16 residues. Trimming cost V 2 bases and J 1 base; bases outside gene matches: 7. CDR1 is SGHVS and CDR2 is FQNEAQ in the germline V gene. For the CDR3, the DNA is TGTGCCAGCAGCTTAAGTGGGGGGGTGGCCCAAGAGACCCAGTACTTC. Translating it yields CASSLSGGVAQETQYF.

The chain employs TRBV10-1 and TRBJ2-3, with 11 bases fitting TRBD2. The CDR3 extends over 15 amino acids. Germline assignment: CDR1 WNHNN and CDR2 SYGVQD (reference sequence). V lost 3 bases and J lost 1; bases outside the gene matches: 0. Here the CDR3 reads CASSELAGGTDTQYF. The CDR3 DNA reads TGCGCCAGCAGTGAACTAGCGGGGGGCACAGATACGCAGTATTTT.

The CDR3 protein is CASSLEWPSGGVEQFF. The DNA for the CDR3 is TGTGCCAGCAGCTTAGAATGGCCTAGCGGGGGAGTTGAGCAGTTCTTC. The J gene is TRBJ2-1, the V gene TRBV13, with 10 bases matching TRBD2. Germline V gives CDR1 PRHDT, CDR2 FYEKMQ (reference sequence). The CDR3 loop spans 16 amino acids. V trimming: 1 base; J trimming: 9 bases; junction bases outside the gene matches: 9.

This chain connects TRBV3-1 (or the pseudogene TRBV3-2) to TRBJ2-7; D is unresolved. V lost 1 base and J 4 bases, leaving 8 bases between the germline ends. CDR1 and CDR2 from the germline V gene are LGHDT and YNNKEL (reference sequence). This CDR3 spans 13 amino acids. The CDR3 nucleotides are TGTGCCAGCAGCCAAGTGGTAGATTACGAGCAGTACTTC. It yields the protein CASSQVVDYEQYF.

This clone has only one observation. The genes are TRBV10-1 and TRBJ1-1; D gene ambiguous. The CDR3 is made up of 13 amino acids. The V gene lost 5 bases and the J gene lost 0 bases, with 7 bases spanning the gap. Germline values: CDR1 WNHNN, CDR2 SYGVQD (reference sequence). CDR3: CASSSNLNTEAFF. CDR3 sequence (DNA): TGCGCCAGCAGTTCTAATCTGAACACTGAAGCTTTCTTT.

This clone was counted a single time. V usage is TRBV5-5 and J usage is TRBJ1-1; TRBD1 might be the D (6 bases). This CDR3 has 16 residues. The V end lost 0 bases, the J end lost 2 bases, and 14 bases lay between the germline ends. CDR1 SGHKS and CDR2 YYEKEE come from the germline V gene (reference sequence). In DNA, the CDR3 is TGTGCCAGCAGCTTGGTGGGGGGGGCCCCCAACACTGAAGCTTTCTTT. Amino acid sequence: CASSLVGGAPNTEAFF.

The chain carries TRBV11-2 and TRBJ2-7; the D is unclear. Germline V gives CDR1 SGHAT, CDR2 FQNNGV. This CDR3 region has 12 residues. Trimming removed 8 bases from V and 3 bases from J, with 11 bases in between. The CDR3 DNA reads as TGTGCCAGCGCGGTGGGTGGCTACGAGCAGTACTTC. Translation gives CASAVGGYEQYF.

The chain employs TRBV11-2 and TRBJ2-5; 7 bases are a match to TRBD2. The J segment lost 3 bases and the V segment lost 2 bases, leaving 6 bases of the junction unmatched. The CDR3 consists of 15 residues. Germline CDR1 SGHAT, CDR2 FQNNGV. CDR3 nucleotides: TGTGCCAGCAGCTTAAACGGGAGGCCAGAAGAGACCCAGTACTTC. Residues: CASSLNGRPEETQYF.